The clone carrying this T cell receptor beta chain was counted many times. Its antigen is still unknown. Regarding time point: pre-sensitization, week 0. Specified treatment: therapeutic diphenylcyclopropenone sensitization with weekly scalp DPC. This sample was included in a study of human T cells and chemical hapten exposure. The overall study: Variation in per-sample TCR yields came mainly from small pooled library volume differences.

Each cDNA molecule in the library carried unique molecular identifiers. TCRdb recomputed calls from the RACE reads with MiXCR, one row per CDR3 protein. This sample has approximately 370,000 distinct CDR3 sequences; approximately 5.8% occur once, and the top ten carry roughly 8.2%. The CDR3 loop spans 10 amino acids. Germline CDR1 DFQATT, CDR2 SNEGSKA (reference sequence). The V end was cut by 3 bases, the J end by 2 bases, with 1 base between. General study points: Clustering by CDR3 similarity yielded significantly more large clusters from expanded TCRs than controls.

The sequence derives from a woman between 18 and 29 years old with alopecia areata. Some clones in this sample may be carry-over from other donors' samples. The chain links TRBV20-1 to TRBJ1-1; the D is unclear. This specimen was whole blood, taken in connection with sensitization to the hapten diphenylcyclopropenone (DPC). For the CDR3, the DNA is TGCAGTGCTAGTAACACTGAAGCTTTCTTT. It codes for CSASNTEAFF.